This entry concerns a single TCR beta chain. V dropped 2 bases and J dropped 8 bases, with 6 bases sitting between them. The germline CDR1 and CDR2 sequences are SGHTA and FQGNSA. CDR3 length equals 11 residues. This record belongs to a study of blood T cell repertoires in COVID-19. Measured with immunoSEQ multiplex PCR; TCRdb has only the in-frame clones, and not every one. The profile covers about 96,000 clones, with approximately 90% appearing a single time and about 4% taken by the ten largest. Material for sequencing was peripheral blood. This chain connects TRBV7-2 to TRBJ1-1; weak D call: TRBD1 (5 bases). The clonotype originates from a human donor with COVID-19, enrolled during active disease. The donor label of this sample is uncertain. The DNA for the CDR3 is TGTGCCAGCAGCTTAAGGACAGAAGCTTTCTTT. Its translation is CASSLRTEAFF.